This T cell receptor beta chain was sequenced for a study of OX40 agonist ivuxolimab in advanced cancers. A note on the overall study: Ivuxolimab was a fully human IgG2 agonistic monoclonal antibody targeting the costimulatory receptor OX40 (CD134). Intravenous ivuxolimab was administered to patients every 2 weeks at six dose levels: 0.01, 0.1, 0.3, 1.5, 3 and 10 mg/kg. Among the approximately 50 dose-escalation patients, 19 had hepatocellular carcinoma, about 15 melanoma, 9 renal cell carcinoma and 9 head and neck cancer. The dose-escalation cohort was around 83% male with a mean age of 60 years, ranging from about 23 to 85. Prior anti-PD-1, anti-PD-L1 or anti-CTLA-4 therapy was permitted, and 40% of dose-escalation patients had received checkpoint inhibitors. Partial responses occurred in three dose-escalation patients, of whom one had hepatocellular carcinoma and two had cutaneous melanoma. The purpose of peripheral TCRbeta sequencing was to test whether ivuxolimab changed TCR sequence diversity and led to clonal T-cell expansion. The monotherapy dose-escalation portion (N of about 52 patients) of the phase I ivuxolimab trial is reported in the paper.

Genomic DNA was isolated from the sorted cells so that the TCRbeta CDR3 region could be sequenced. The immunoSEQ Assay was used for sequencing of TCRbeta CDR3 regions. TCRdb carries this immuneACCESS record with in-frame sequences only. Its versions omit some clonotypes, under half of them owing to an unresolved V gene in the studies checked, with the rest unexplained. The sample records more than 95,000 clones, roughly 90% of which are singletons. Around 0.31% of the sample is in the top ten clones. Concerning this clone: It lacks a known antigen. Base qualities are missing; no much larger clone stands one base away.

Overall study outcomes, separate from this receptor: Clonal expansion of both CD4+ and CD8+ blood T cells was observed from baseline to week 6 at doses 0.1 to 3.0 mg/kg. After ivuxolimab, expanded clones were on average more numerous among CD8+ T cells than among CD4+ T cells. The antigen specificity of the clonally expanded peripheral T cells was not determined. Low levels of normalized T-cell clonal expansion were also seen in some patients who did not respond. In the 0.1-3.0 mg/kg groups, partial responders had among the lowest normalized peripheral clonal expansion, particularly in CD8+ T cells.

The trial excluded patients who had a history of autoimmune disease or who were on systemic immunosuppression. Peripheral blood for TCR sequencing was drawn from every dose cohort at baseline, at cycle 4 day 1 and at cycle 7 day 1. The samples were taken from a phase I, first-in-human, multicenter, open-label dose-escalation trial of ivuxolimab. Adults with locally advanced or metastatic melanoma, renal cell carcinoma, hepatocellular carcinoma or head and neck squamous cell carcinoma were enrolled in the trial. CD4+ and CD8+ T cells were sorted separately from peripheral blood before TCR sequencing. The sequences come from CD4+ or CD8+ T cells sorted from blood, collected in a trial of the OX40 agonist ivuxolimab. The clonotype was recovered from an adult with an advanced solid tumor such as melanoma, head and neck, liver or kidney cancer.

The CDR3 reads as follows: CASSLFFSGGSRAFF. In nucleotides, the sequence is TGTGCCAGCAGCTTATTTTTTTCGGGGGGCAGTAGGGCTTTCTTT. This receptor chain uses TRBV7-2 and TRBJ1-1, with a weak D call of TRBD1 (6 bases match). Its CDR3 holds 15 amino acids, cysteine through phenylalanine. Here the CDR3 DNA is all that survives: 45 bases in frame from base 1. V and J lose 2 bases and 11 bases, and a span of 21 bases separates them. For CDR1 and CDR2, the germline V gene lists SGHTA and FQGNSA.